These 15 T cell receptor beta chains were sequenced from one sample in a study of CD8 T cells in Susac syndrome (dated by TCRdb to between 2018 and 2021). Library prep was done by the immunoSEQ multiplex PCR assay. RNA was extracted using the RNeasy kit, and about 0.45 to 1 microgram was reverse transcribed with random hexamers. The public sequencing data were trimmed at Q25 with fastp and processed into clonotypes with MiXCR by TCRdb, which kept only in-frame beta chains. Duplicate CDR3 protein sequences are folded into a single record with the most common DNA and genes. Recorded for this sample are 100,000 to 150,000 distinct CDR3 sequences; 90% to 95% of them occurred a single time. The top ten clones comprise more than 0.1% of the sample. Sequences were obtained from CD4+ T cells from PBMCs. These receptors were collected from a human donor in good health.

The chain combines TRBV12-3 or TRBV12-4 with TRBJ2-2; 8 nucleotides match TRBD2. J gave up 5 bases and V 5 bases, and 7 bases lay outside the gene matches. The length of the CDR3 is 15 residues. CDR3 in DNA: TGTGCCAGCAGTGGGGCTAGCGGGCTGACCGGGGAGCTGTTTTTT. Protein product: CASSGASGLTGELFF.

The CDR3 is CSARQGAQPQHF. DNA of the CDR3: TGCAGTGCCAGACAGGGGGCCCAGCCCCAGCATTTT. V is TRBV20-1 and J is TRBJ1-5, with 10 bases lining up with TRBD1. Germline V lookup: CDR1 DFQATT, CDR2 SNEGSKA (reference sequence). With V trimmed by 6 bases and J by 7 bases, 3 bases remained unmatched. The CDR3 runs 12 residues.

This clonotype showed up just once. The V call is TRBV18, the J call TRBJ2-5, with a weak D call TRBD1 (6 bases). The CDR3 contains 14 residues. V lost 4 bases and J 2 bases, leaving 11 bases between the germline ends. Germline V gene sequence: CDR1 KGHSH, CDR2 LQKENI. The CDR3 sequence is CASSRVTGQETQYF. The CDR3 DNA follows: TGTGCCAGCTCACGGGTCACAGGGCAAGAGACCCAGTACTTC.

The V gene is TRBV29-1, the J gene TRBJ2-1; D not certain. Between the trimmed V and J ends, which lost 8 bases and 6 bases, there was a span of 14 bases. The CDR3 extends over 12 amino acids. From germline, CDR1 is SQVTM and CDR2 ANQGSEA. The CDR3 protein is CSSWVSTNEQFF. The CDR3, as DNA: TGCAGCTCCTGGGTCAGCACCAATGAGCAGTTCTTC.

The chain has TRBV12-3 or TRBV12-4 and TRBJ1-4; D perhaps matches TRBD1 (6 bases). V lost 3 bases and J lost 10, with 12 bases in between. The CDR3 consists of 13 residues. The CDR3 is CASSFTGGGKLFF. CDR3 DNA: TGTGCCAGCAGTTTCACCGGAGGGGGAAAACTGTTTTTT.

The chain couples TRBV24-1 to TRBJ2-1; D is possibly TRBD2 (6 bases). Trimming left V 2 bases short and J 7 bases short, with 23 bases between. The CDR3 runs to 18 residues. CDR1 KGHDR and CDR2 SFDVKD come from the germline V gene. CDR3 DNA sequence: TGTGCCACCAGTGATTCGCCCCGCTTGGGGGGAGTAGTGAATGAGCAGTTCTTC. This codes for CATSDSPRLGGVVNEQFF.

V is TRBV7-2 and J is TRBJ1-2; no clear D gene. CDR1 and CDR2 from the germline V gene are SGHTA and FQGNSA. CDR3 length: 15 amino acids. The V end was cut by 2 bases, the J end by 4 bases, with 14 bases between. CDR3 nucleotides: TGTGCCAGCAGCTTATCCATGATCGGAGGCTATGGCTACACCTTC. Translating gives CASSLSMIGGYGYTF.

The rearrangement joins TRBV19 to TRBJ1-5; tentative D call: TRBD1 (5 bases). Germline lookup yields CDR1 LNHDA and CDR2 SQIVND (reference sequence). This CDR3 has 13 residues. The germline V and J ends were trimmed by 6 bases and 11 bases, with 17 bases remaining between them. The CDR3 spells CASSDSSYRTQHF. CDR3 nucleotides: TGTGCCAGTAGCGACAGCTCGTATCGGACCCAGCATTTT.

The rearrangement uses TRBV5-1 and TRBJ2-6; D is unresolved. The germline V gene has CDR1 SGHRS and CDR2 YFSETQ. The CDR3 has 16 amino acids. Trimming stripped 5 bases from V and 2 bases from J, with 14 bases between. The CDR3 loop is CASRRLGSAGANVLTF. The CDR3 nucleotides are TGCGCCAGCAGACGGTTAGGGTCAGCTGGGGCCAACGTCCTGACTTTC.

The CDR3 DNA follows: TGTGCCAGCGGACCGAGGACTAGCGGGAGTTACGAGCAGTACTTC. Its translation: CASGPRTSGSYEQYF. J is TRBJ2-7 and V is TRBV2; 13 bases align to TRBD2. The germline V gene has CDR1 SNHLY and CDR2 FYNNEI. This CDR3 comprises 15 residues. The V and J ends lost 8 bases and 4 bases, in that order; junction bases with no gene match: 8.

The chain couples TRBV19 to TRBJ2-2; unclear D gene. The CDR3 contains 14 residues. The germline V and J ends were trimmed by 7 bases and 0 bases, with 9 bases remaining between them. CDR1 is LNHDA, CDR2 SQIVND, per germline (reference sequence). Here the CDR3 DNA reads TGTGCCAGTAAAACTGGAGCGAACACCGGGGAGCTGTTTTTT. Protein: CASKTGANTGELFF.

The genes are TRBV12-3 or TRBV12-4 and TRBJ2-7; D unresolved. There are 12 residues in the CDR3. The V gene lost 3 bases and the J gene lost 5 bases, with 8 bases spanning the gap. The chain's CDR3 is CASSFGGDEQYF. The CDR3 DNA is TGTGCCAGCAGTTTTGGCGGAGACGAGCAGTACTTC.

This chain connects TRBV19 to TRBJ2-2; D perhaps matches TRBD2 (6 bases). V lost 8 bases to trimming and J lost 2 bases, with 9 bases between them. Germline lookup yields CDR1 LNHDA and CDR2 SQIVND (reference sequence). CDR3 length: 13 amino acids. CDR3 amino acids: CASRDFNTGELFF. The DNA of the CDR3 is TGTGCCAGTCGGGACTTTAACACCGGGGAGCTGTTTTTT.

The V call is TRBV29-1, the J call TRBJ2-7; D perhaps matches TRBD2 (6 bases). The CDR3 consists of 14 residues. V was cut by 4 bases and J by 0 bases, with 13 bases left in between. The germline CDR1 and CDR2 sequences are SQVTM and ANQGSEA. The CDR3 coding sequence is TGCAGCGTTGTGGCTAGCGAGAGCTCCTACGAGCAGTACTTC. It yields the protein CSVVASESSYEQYF.

V is TRBV7-9 and J is TRBJ2-1; 7 bases fit TRBD2. In germline, CDR1 is SEHNR, CDR2 FQNEAQ (reference sequence). The CDR3 runs to 14 residues. V was clipped by 6 bases and J by 5 bases; unmatched bases: 7. The CDR3 nucleotides are TGTGCCAGCAGACCAGGACTAGACAACAATGAGCAGTTCTTC. This sequence encodes CASRPGLDNNEQFF.